This passage covers 15 T cell receptor beta chains from one sample sequenced in a study of OX40 agonist ivuxolimab in advanced cancers. Profiling relied on immunoSEQ multiplex PCR, and the TCRdb table lists in-frame clones only, not all of them. The sample lists about 59,000 clones; around 84% were seen once. The starting material was CD4+ or CD8+ T cells sorted from blood, obtained in a trial of the OX40 agonist ivuxolimab. The receptors originated from an adult with an advanced solid tumor such as melanoma, head and neck, liver or kidney cancer.

This clone was counted only a few times. The rearrangement uses TRBV9 and TRBJ1-6; 9 bases agree with TRBD1. CDR3 length: 14 amino acids. Trimming at V came to 5 bases and at J to 10 bases, leaving 7 bases not matched to a gene. Germline CDR1 and CDR2: SGDLS and YYNGEE. This chain's CDR3 is CASSFRDRVSPLHF. The CDR3, as DNA: TGTGCCAGCAGTTTCCGGGACAGGGTCTCACCCCTCCACTTT.

V is TRBV7-8 and J is TRBJ2-7, with TRBD2 matching over 12 bases. This CDR3 has 15 amino acids. Germline loops: CDR1 SGHVS, CDR2 FQNEAQ. The ends lost 1 base at V and 6 bases at J; junction bases unmatched: 4. This CDR3 is CASSLGLAGVSEQYF. DNA for the CDR3: TGTGCCAGCAGCTTAGGACTAGCGGGAGTGAGCGAGCAGTACTTC.

This clone has just a few counts. The chain is built from TRBV7-6 and TRBJ2-1, with 7 positions matching TRBD2. CDR1 is SGHVS, CDR2 FNYEAQ, per germline. The CDR3 is 16 amino acids. Trimming took 4 bases from V and 5 from J; bases not matched to a gene: 11. In nucleotides, the CDR3 is TGTGCCAGCAGCTCGAAGTGGGGGAGGGGAGACAATGAGCAGTTCTTC. This sequence encodes CASSSKWGRGDNEQFF.

The gene calls are TRBV5-5 and TRBJ1-2, with no clear D. The CDR3 has 13 residues. V lost 1 base to trimming and J lost 1 base, with 5 bases between them. Germline assignment: CDR1 SGHKS and CDR2 YYEKEE (reference sequence). The CDR3 is CASSLLNNYGYTF. CDR3 nucleotides: TGTGCCAGCAGCTTGTTAAATAACTATGGCTACACCTTC.

The chain carries TRBV29-1 and TRBJ2-2; no clear D. V shed 6 bases and J shed 5 bases, with 10 bases lying between them. Germline V CDR1 and CDR2: SQVTM, ANQGSEA. There are 12 residues in the CDR3. Written as DNA, the CDR3 is TGCAGCGTGCCTAGAATGACCGGGGAGCTGTTTTTT. Protein product: CSVPRMTGELFF.

The V gene is TRBV4-3, the J gene TRBJ1-2, with 8 bases lining up with TRBD1. Unmatched junction bases numbered 18, after V lost 5 bases and J lost 7 bases. The germline V gene encodes CDR1 LGHNA and CDR2 YSLEER. The CDR3 has 17 amino acids. Written as DNA, the CDR3 is TGCGCCAGCAGCGTATGGACAGGGTACGATTCGGTCAGTGGCTACACCTTC. Its translation is CASSVWTGYDSVSGYTF.

Points on this clone: The junction differs from germline at one of its ends, possibly a read error. The gene calls are TRBV19 and TRBJ1-2; D is undetermined. Looked up from germline, CDR1 is LNHDA and CDR2 is SQIVND (reference sequence). CDR3 size: 10 residues. The CDR3 loop is CACGLSGYTF. DNA for the CDR3: TGCGCCTGCGGCCTCTCAGGTTACACCTTC.

The chain is built from TRBV7-9 and TRBJ2-2; D is uncertain. CDR3 size: 18 residues. Per the germline V gene, CDR1 is SEHNR and CDR2 is FQNEAQ (reference sequence). V was pared by 1 base and J by 2 bases, with 17 bases between. Here the CDR3 reads CASSLGPLWVKNTGELFF. CDR3 DNA sequence: TGTGCCAGCAGCTTAGGTCCTTTATGGGTGAAAAACACCGGGGAGCTGTTTTTT.

The V call is TRBV5-1, the J call TRBJ1-4; D gene unclear. The CDR3 is made up of 14 amino acids. V was cut by 3 bases and J by 5 bases, with 11 bases left in between. The V gene's germline CDR1 is SGHRS and CDR2 YFSETQ. CDR3 amino acids: CASSSGSPNEKLFF. CDR3 in DNA: TGCGCCAGCAGCTCCGGGAGCCCGAATGAAAAACTGTTTTTT. The full variable domain, in which reference TRBV5-1 and TRBJ1-4 provide the parts outside the CDR3, is KAGVTQTPRYLIKTRGQQVTLSCSPISGHRSVSWYQQTPGQGLQFLFEYFSETQRNKGNFPGRFSGRQFSNSRSEMNVSTLELGDSALYLCASSSGSPNEKLFFGSGTQLSVL.

This chain joins TRBV7-9 and TRBJ2-2; D is possibly TRBD1 (5 bases). The V end was cut by 6 bases, the J end by 5 bases, with 10 bases between. Germline CDR1 reads SEHNR; CDR2 reads FQNEAQ (reference sequence). The CDR3 covers 13 residues. CDR3 loop: CASSFQGTGELFF. CDR3 sequence (DNA): TGTGCCAGCAGTTTTCAGGGAACCGGGGAGCTGTTTTTT.

This rearrangement joins TRBV28 to TRBJ1-1, with TRBD1 matching over 7 bases. With V trimmed by 9 bases and J by 8 bases, 18 bases remained unmatched. The germline V gene encodes CDR1 MDHEN and CDR2 SYDVKM. There are 15 residues in the CDR3. CDR3 sequence reads: CASLTGDSVIYEAFF. CDR3 nucleotides: TGTGCCAGTCTTACAGGGGACTCGGTTATTTACGAAGCTTTCTTT.

The CDR3 bases are TGTGCCAGCAGCACCGGGACAGGAGTGGACGGGGAGCTGTTTTTT. As protein: CASSTGTGVDGELFF. V and J are TRBV7-9 and TRBJ2-2; 8 positions agree with TRBD1. This CDR3 has 15 residues. J lost 7 bases, V lost 5 bases, and 9 bases had no gene match. Germline V gene data show CDR1 as SEHNR and CDR2 as FQNEAQ (reference sequence).

This sequence joins TRBV6-5 and TRBJ1-4, with D possibly TRBD1 on 5 matching bases. Looked up from germline, CDR1 is MNHEY and CDR2 is SVGAGI. The CDR3 consists of 15 residues. Between the trimmed V and J ends, which lost 2 bases and 7 bases, there was a span of 14 bases. CDR3 residues: CASSYRGTNGEKLFF. The CDR3 DNA sequence: TGTGCCAGCAGTTACCGGGGGACTAATGGTGAAAAACTGTTTTTT.

The table lists this clone with a few counts. The chain links TRBV6-5 to TRBJ2-2; D not resolved. Germline V gene data show CDR1 as MNHEY and CDR2 as SVGAGI. Trimming shortened V by 8 bases and J by 1 base, and 2 bases separated the two germline ends. The CDR3 covers 11 residues. Here the CDR3 DNA reads TGTGCCAGCGGGAACACCGGGGAGCTGTTTTTT. Residues: CASGNTGELFF.

This chain joins TRBV7-9 and TRBJ1-2; D not resolved. The V gene lost 1 base and the J gene lost 5 bases, with 5 bases spanning the gap. The CDR3 length is 12 residues. Germline V gene data show CDR1 as SEHNR and CDR2 as FQNEAQ (reference sequence). Here the CDR3 reads CASSLGVYGYTF. The CDR3 DNA reads as TGTGCCAGCAGCTTAGGGGTATATGGCTACACCTTC.